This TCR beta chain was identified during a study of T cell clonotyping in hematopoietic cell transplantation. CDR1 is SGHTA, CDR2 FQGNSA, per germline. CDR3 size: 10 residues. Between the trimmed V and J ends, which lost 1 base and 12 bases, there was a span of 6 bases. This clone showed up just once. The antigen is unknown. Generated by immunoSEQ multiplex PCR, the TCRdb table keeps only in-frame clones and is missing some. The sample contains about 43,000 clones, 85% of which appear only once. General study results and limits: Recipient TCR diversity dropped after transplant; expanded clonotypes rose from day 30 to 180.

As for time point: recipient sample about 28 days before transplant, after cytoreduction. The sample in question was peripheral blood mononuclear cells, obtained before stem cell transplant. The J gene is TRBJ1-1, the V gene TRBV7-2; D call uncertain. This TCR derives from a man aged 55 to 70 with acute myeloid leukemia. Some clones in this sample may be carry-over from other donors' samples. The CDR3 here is CASSLGLTFF. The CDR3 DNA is TGTGCCAGCAGCTTAGGTCTGACTTTCTTT.